Presented here are 6 T cell receptor beta chains from one specimen sequenced in a study of T cells after yellow fever vaccination (dated by TCRdb to the late 2010s). Library prep was done by 5' RACE. Sequencing relied on an Illumina HiSeq 2500. TCRdb reprocessing: public reads trimmed at Q25 with fastp, clones called with MiXCR, in-frame beta chains kept. Rows are combined by CDR3 protein, so each entry shows the most common genes and DNA. The table for this sample lists some 150,000 distinct CDR3 sequences; approximately 6.6% of them were counted only once. The ten top clones hold more than 0.6% of the sample. Interpreted using the paper, the treatment or condition label stands for: live attenuated yellow fever vaccine strain. Sequencing used CD4+ T cells sorted from PBMCs, obtained 10 days after the yellow fever booster vaccination. The receptors originated from a man aged 30-40 years who received the YFV17D yellow fever vaccine.

There are many counts of this clonotype. This rearrangement joins TRBV20-1 to TRBJ2-1; 14 nucleotides line up with TRBD2. CDR1 and CDR2 (germline): DFQATT, SNEGSKA (reference sequence). J was trimmed by 8 bases and V by 4 bases; bases with no gene match: 4. This CDR3 comprises 14 residues. In DNA, the CDR3 is TGCAGTGCTATGGGACTAGCGGGAGCCGATGAGCAGTTCTTC. Translation: CSAMGLAGADEQFF.

This clonotype was found a few times. The chain links TRBV27 to TRBJ1-5, with D perhaps TRBD1 (6 bases). CDR1 and CDR2 from the germline V gene are MNHEY and SMNVEV (reference sequence). There are 15 residues in the CDR3. Trimming removed 5 bases at V and 3 bases at J, with 14 bases between. CDR3 residues: CASSLGGAVNQPQHF. The CDR3 nucleotides are TGTGCCAGCAGTCTAGGGGGGGCTGTCAATCAGCCCCAGCATTTT.

This clonotype showed up many times. This chain uses TRBV5-1 with TRBJ2-7, with 9 bases aligning to TRBD1. The CDR3 consists of 16 residues. Germline assignment: CDR1 SGHRS and CDR2 YFSETQ. The ends lost 5 bases at V and 3 bases at J; junction bases unmatched: 12. Here the CDR3 reads CASRVGNTGGHYEQYF. For the CDR3, the DNA is TGCGCCAGCAGAGTGGGCAACACAGGGGGCCACTACGAGCAGTACTTC.

This clonotype was seen at least ten times. V and J are TRBV7-2 and TRBJ2-1; possibly TRBD2 for D (5 bases). V was trimmed by 1 base and J by 1 base, leaving 8 bases between them. The CDR3 totals 15 residues. CDR1 SGHTA and CDR2 FQGNSA come from the germline V gene. The CDR3 DNA is TGTGCCAGCAGCTTAGTTCGGGGTTCCTACAATGAGCAGTTCTTC. Protein: CASSLVRGSYNEQFF.

This clonotype was seen many times. The chain couples TRBV4-3 to TRBJ2-1; D unclear. The CDR3 totals 16 residues. The V gene lost 1 base and the J gene lost 3 bases, with 13 bases spanning the gap. Germline assignment: CDR1 LGHNA and CDR2 YSLEER. The CDR3 DNA is TGCGCCAGCAGCCAAGGGGCAGCGTCCAGCTACAATGAGCAGTTCTTC. Residues: CASSQGAASSYNEQFF.

This clonotype occurred many times. This chain uses TRBV7-3 with TRBJ2-3, with 12 bases aligning to TRBD2. The CDR3 covers 16 residues. The germline V gene encodes CDR1 SGHTA and CDR2 FQGTGA. V trimming: 5 bases; J trimming: 0 bases; junction bases outside the gene matches: 3. The CDR3 loop is CASSGTSGSSTDTQYF. In DNA, the CDR3 is TGTGCCAGCAGCGGGACTAGCGGGTCTAGCACAGATACGCAGTATTTT.